This T cell receptor beta chain was documented in a study of blood T cell repertoires in COVID-19. On the study more broadly: The origin of the acute and convalescent COVID-19 samples was the United States, Italy and Spain. In each case, the material was cDNA or gDNA derived from T cells, B-cell-depleted T cells, or PBMCs.

In the original analysis: Amplification of reference gene primers provided the estimated nucleated cell counts. Using immunoSEQ multiplex PCR, the repertoire was profiled, and TCRdb retains in-frame clones only, with some absent. D and trimming come from the DNA, and the V and J calls and clone size come from that table. The repertoire holds roughly 140,000 clones, with about 90% as singletons. Germline V CDR1 and CDR2: MNHEY, SMNVEV (reference sequence). The CDR3 extends over 15 amino acids. Trimming at V came to 6 bases and at J to 3 bases, leaving 8 bases not matched to a gene. This clonotype was sampled from a human donor in a cohort sampled during active COVID-19. The chain recombines TRBV27 with TRBJ2-7, with 10 bases fitting TRBD2. Sequencing was done on a sample of peripheral blood. The CDR3 sequence is CASSSPGTSDYEQYF. In DNA, the CDR3 is TGTGCCAGCAGCTCTCCCGGGACTAGCGACTACGAGCAGTACTTC.